This T cell receptor beta chain was recorded in a study of beta chain features in type 1 diabetes. Germline CDR1 is SGDLS and CDR2 is YYNGEE. This CDR3 is 18 amino acids long. The trim removed 0 bases at V and 4 bases at J, leaving 14 bases unmatched. Sorted populations all exceeded 95% purity. The authors reverse transcribed all of the isolated RNA, so sequencing captured expressed TCRB transcripts. Sequencing was performed with immunoSEQ multiplex PCR; in TCRdb, only in-frame clones are kept and a portion is missing. The sample has 810,000 or so clones, under 20% seen once. This clone turned up a few times.

Sequencing was done on a sample of naive CD4+ T cells from blood. The chain couples TRBV9 to TRBJ2-5, with 8 positions matching TRBD2. The source is a young woman in good health. Here the CDR3 DNA reads TGTGCCAGCAGCGTAGAGGGAGTAGCGGGAAGGGGAGTAGAGACCCAGTACTTC. Its protein product is CASSVEGVAGRGVETQYF.